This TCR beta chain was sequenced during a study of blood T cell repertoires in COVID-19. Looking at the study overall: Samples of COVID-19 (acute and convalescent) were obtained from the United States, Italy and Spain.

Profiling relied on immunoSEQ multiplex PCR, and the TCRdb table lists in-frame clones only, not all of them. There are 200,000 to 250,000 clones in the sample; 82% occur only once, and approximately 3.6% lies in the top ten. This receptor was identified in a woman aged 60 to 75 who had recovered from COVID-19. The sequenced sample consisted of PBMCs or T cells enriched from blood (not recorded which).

The CDR3 bases are TGTGCCTTGCCGGCGGGAGGAGTCAATGAGCAGTTCTTC. The encoded protein is CALPAGGVNEQFF. The chain has TRBV30 and TRBJ2-1; TRBD2 aligns across 8 bases. CDR1 and CDR2 from the germline V gene are GTSNPN and SVGIG (reference sequence). CDR3 size: 13 residues. V was pared by 7 bases and J by 6 bases, with 8 bases of the junction left unmatched.